This TCR beta chain was observed in a study of T cells in Graves' hyperthyroidism and ophthalmopathy. Study-wide findings and caveats: The blood repertoire included most of the expanded thyroid clonotypes above 0.001.

RNA transcripts gave rise to amplified TCR beta CDR3 regions. First-round RT-PCR targeting the TCR CDR3 was performed with the HTBI primer set. TCRdb re-called the multiplex PCR reads with MiXCR, one entry per CDR3 protein. Among about 380,000 distinct CDR3 sequences listed, around an eighth were seen once. The sample holds a few counts of this clonotype. What it binds is not known. Per the germline V gene, CDR1 is DFQATT and CDR2 is SNEGSKA (reference sequence). The CDR3 length is 13 residues. The V and J ends lost 2 bases and 6 bases respectively, with 12 bases between them. The receptor was isolated from a man younger than 45 with Graves' hyperthyroidism that later progressed to Graves' ophthalmopathy. Specimen: blood. This chain uses TRBV20-1 with TRBJ2-3, with D unresolved. The CDR3: CSARNPVVDTQYF. The CDR3 DNA reads as TGCAGTGCTAGAAACCCGGTGGTGGATACGCAGTATTTT.